This T cell receptor (beta chain) was recovered during a study of cytomegalovirus exposure and HLA in healthy donors. Study findings and constraints: As a later analysis showed, a missense DCLRE1C variant was linked to trimming of TCR beta V- and J-genes. Immune exposure data for these donors was limited to CMV serostatus.

Concerning this clone: The target antigen is unknown.

V dropped 2 bases and J dropped 2; count of bases not matched to a gene: 2. This CDR3 region has 16 residues. Germline V gives CDR1 MGHRA, CDR2 YSYEKL. The PCR used 60 Vbeta and 13 Jbeta primers. This table comes from immunoSEQ multiplex PCR, and its TCRdb copy is limited to in-frame clones, with some not included. The table lists fewer than 200,000 clones, about 80% of them singletons. Sequenced: PBMCs. This TCR derives from a woman aged 25 to 39 in good health and CMV-seropositive. The V and J genes are TRBV4-1 and TRBJ2-7; TRBD2 matches 14 bases. This CDR3 reads CASSQSGLAGAYEQYF. The CDR3 DNA sequence: TGCGCCAGCAGCCAATCGGGACTAGCGGGGGCCTACGAGCAGTACTTC.